This T cell receptor beta chain comes out of a study of cytomegalovirus exposure and HLA in healthy donors. Whereas donors were nominally healthy upon sampling, unrecorded immune exposures were probable. V gave up 3 bases and J gave up 0 bases, with 10 bases separating them. The CDR3 consists of 15 residues. Germline-derived CDR1 and CDR2 are MNHEY and SMNVEV (reference sequence). PCR amplification relied on 60 Vbeta primers (plus 13 Jbeta primers). Repertoires were generated with immunoSEQ multiplex PCR, while TCRdb's copy carries only in-frame clones and drops some. The data contain about 180,000 clones, 80% to 90% of them seen just once; the ten biggest clones take up over 4.5%.

Sequencing was performed on PBMCs. This chain connects TRBV27 to TRBJ2-3, with D perhaps TRBD2 (5 bases). This TCR was recovered from a woman between 18 and 29 years old in good health and CMV-seropositive. The CDR3 here is CASSFLWTSTDTQYF. The CDR3 DNA reads as TGTGCCAGCAGTTTTTTATGGACTAGCACAGATACGCAGTATTTT.